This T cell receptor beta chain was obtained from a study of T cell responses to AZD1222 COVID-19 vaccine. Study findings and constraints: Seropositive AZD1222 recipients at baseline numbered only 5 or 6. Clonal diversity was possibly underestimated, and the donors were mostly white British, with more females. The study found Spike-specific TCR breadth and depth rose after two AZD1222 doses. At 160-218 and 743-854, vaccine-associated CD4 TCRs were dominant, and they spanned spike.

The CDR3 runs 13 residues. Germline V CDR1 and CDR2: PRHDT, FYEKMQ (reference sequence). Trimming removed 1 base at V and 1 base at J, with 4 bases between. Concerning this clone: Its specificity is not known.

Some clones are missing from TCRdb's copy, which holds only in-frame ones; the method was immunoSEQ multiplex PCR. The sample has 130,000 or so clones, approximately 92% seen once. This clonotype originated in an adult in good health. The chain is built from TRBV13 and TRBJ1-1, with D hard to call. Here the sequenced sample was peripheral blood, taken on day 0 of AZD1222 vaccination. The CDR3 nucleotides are TGTGCCAGCAGCTTAGATTGGAACACTGAAGCTTTCTTT. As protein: CASSLDWNTEAFF.